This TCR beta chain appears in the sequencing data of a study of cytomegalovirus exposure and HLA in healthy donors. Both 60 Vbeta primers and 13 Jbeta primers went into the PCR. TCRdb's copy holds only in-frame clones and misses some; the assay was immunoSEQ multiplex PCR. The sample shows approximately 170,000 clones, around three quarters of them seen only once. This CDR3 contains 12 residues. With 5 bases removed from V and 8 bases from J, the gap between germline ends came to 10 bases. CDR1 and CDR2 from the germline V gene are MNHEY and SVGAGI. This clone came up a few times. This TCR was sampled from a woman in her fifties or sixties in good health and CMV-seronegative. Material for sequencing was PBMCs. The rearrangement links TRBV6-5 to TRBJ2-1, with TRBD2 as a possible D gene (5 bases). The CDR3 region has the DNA TGTGCCAGCAGTCTTGAGGGTTATGAGCAGTTCTTC. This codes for CASSLEGYEQFF.